A selection of T cell receptor beta chains follows, all from one sample in a study of beta chain features in type 1 diabetes. Profiling relied on immunoSEQ multiplex PCR, and the TCRdb table lists in-frame clones only, not all of them. The sample holds fewer than 650,000 clones, less than 20% seen once. The sample consisted of naive CD4+ T cells from blood. These receptor sequences come from a man aged 18 to 30 in good health. CDR3s include the opening cysteine and the closing phenylalanine or tryptophan. D genes are given only for firm matches. Expanded clones get a size class; other rows say once, few or many, or leave the size out.

v_call: TRBV18; clone_size: .; d_call: TRBD2; j_call: TRBJ2-3; cdr3_nt: TGTGCCAGCTCCCGGAAACCTCTAGCGGGAGGTTTCTCTAGCACAGATACGCAGTATTTT; cdr3_aa: CASSRKPLAGGFSSTDTQYF
v_call: TRBV4-3; clone_size: few; d_call: TRBD2; j_call: TRBJ2-2; cdr3_nt: TGCGCCAGCAGGCGGGGGGCGAACACCGGGGAGCTGTTTTTT; cdr3_aa: CASRRGANTGELFF
v_call: TRBV9; clone_size: .; d_call: .; j_call: TRBJ1-2; cdr3_nt: TGTGCCAGCAGCCCAACCGGGGACTATGGCTACACCTTC; cdr3_aa: CASSPTGDYGYTF
v_call: TRBV2; clone_size: few; d_call: .; j_call: TRBJ2-5; cdr3_nt: TGTGCCAGCAGTGAGGGGTGGCCCGCCTCCAGCCGGAAAGAGACCCAGTACTTC; cdr3_aa: CASSEGWPASSRKETQYF
v_call: TRBV27; clone_size: few; d_call: .; j_call: TRBJ1-2; cdr3_nt: TGTGCCAGCAGTTCTTATGGGGGACCTAACTATGGCTACACCTTC; cdr3_aa: CASSSYGGPNYGYTF
v_call: TRBV5-1; clone_size: .; d_call: .; j_call: TRBJ2-5; cdr3_nt: TGCGCCAGCAGCTTAAACAGGGCCGCGGAGACCCAGTACTTC; cdr3_aa: CASSLNRAAETQYF
v_call: TRBV7-2; clone_size: .; d_call: TRBD2; j_call: TRBJ2-5; cdr3_nt: TGTGCCAGCAGCTTAGGAGGCGGGGGGGCCAAGACCCAGTACTTC; cdr3_aa: CASSLGGGGAKTQYF
v_call: TRBV4-2; clone_size: few; d_call: TRBD2; j_call: TRBJ2-1; cdr3_nt: TGTGCCAGCAGCCCTTCCGGGACTACCAATGAGCAGTTCTTC; cdr3_aa: CASSPSGTTNEQFF
v_call: TRBV6-5; clone_size: few; d_call: TRBD1; j_call: TRBJ2-1; cdr3_nt: TGTGCCAGCATACCCGGGACAGGGAGATTCAATGAGCAGTTCTTC; cdr3_aa: CASIPGTGRFNEQFF
v_call: TRBV28; clone_size: few; d_call: TRBD1; j_call: TRBJ1-2; cdr3_nt: TGTGCCAGCAGCCTAAGGGGGCAGATCTATGGCTACACCTTC; cdr3_aa: CASSLRGQIYGYTF
v_call: TRBV15; clone_size: .; d_call: .; j_call: TRBJ1-6; cdr3_nt: TGTGCCACCAGCAGAGATCGCGGCTTCGGCAATTCACCCCTCCACTTT; cdr3_aa: CATSRDRGFGNSPLHF
v_call: TRBV28; clone_size: few; d_call: .; j_call: TRBJ2-4; cdr3_nt: TGTGCCAGCAGCCTCATAGAGGACATTCAGTACTTC; cdr3_aa: CASSLIEDIQYF